Each of the 13 T cell receptor beta chains below was sequenced from the same sample in a study of tumor-infiltrating lymphocytes in primary liver carcinoma. TCR beta cDNA was reverse-transcribed from roughly 520 ng of total RNA. The reaction used a constant-region primer and ProtoScript II reverse transcriptase. Three nested multiplex PCR rounds of slightly modified ARM-PCR generated TCR beta libraries. Running 9 to 11 cycles apiece, the first two PCR rounds relied on TRBV1-TRBV30 forward primers together with a C-beta reverse primer. TCRdb passed the multiplex PCR reads through MiXCR, listing each CDR3 protein once. Counted here are about 350,000 distinct CDR3 sequences, less than 65% occurring once; the ten biggest clones make up about 6.3%. In addition to blood RNA drawn from unsorted whole blood, germline DNA was extracted. Sequenced: peripheral blood. These receptors originate from a middle-aged man with primary liver carcinoma and hepatitis B virus infection.

This chain joins TRBV10-3 and TRBJ1-1; no reliable D call. The germline gives CDR1 ENHRY, CDR2 SYGVKD. The CDR3 totals 14 residues. V shed 2 bases and J shed 9 bases, with 16 bases lying between them. The CDR3 region is CAISEPTLSGKAFF. The CDR3 DNA is TGTGCCATCAGTGAGCCGACTCTCTCGGGGAAAGCTTTCTTT.

On this clonotype: This may be a read error, as it is one base from a much larger clone. The chain recombines TRBV10-3 with TRBJ2-7; a weak D match, TRBD2 (5 bases). The CDR3 has 14 residues. Germline V lookup: CDR1 ENHRY, CDR2 SYGVKD. V lost 3 bases and J 3 bases, leaving 12 bases between the germline ends. CDR3 DNA: TGTGCCATCAGTGATGTGGGGAGCGGCTACGAGCAGTACTTC. This gives the protein CAISDVGSGYEQYF.

CDR3 in amino acids: CASSMLPGSTEAFF. For the CDR3, the DNA is TGTGCCAGTAGTATGCTTCCGGGGAGCACTGAAGCTTTCTTT. The genes are TRBV19 and TRBJ1-1, with D unclear. The CDR3 extends over 14 amino acids. Germline loops: CDR1 LNHDA, CDR2 SQIVND (reference sequence). The V gene lost 3 bases and the J gene lost 4 bases, with 12 bases spanning the gap.

This clonotype was recorded once. The chain uses TRBV28 and TRBJ2-5, with D tentatively TRBD1 (6 bases). CDR3 length equals 13 residues. CDR1 is MDHEN, CDR2 SYDVKM, per germline. The V and J ends lost 3 bases and 7 bases respectively, with 12 bases between them. The chain's CDR3 is CASSLGASGTQYF. The CDR3, as DNA: TGTGCCAGCAGTTTGGGGGCAAGTGGGACCCAGTACTTC.

This chain links TRBV11-2 with TRBJ1-3; unclear D gene. This CDR3 is built from 14 residues. The V gene lost 5 bases and the J gene lost 9 bases, with 17 bases spanning the gap. Germline V gene data show CDR1 as SGHAT and CDR2 as FQNNGV. The CDR3: CASSTISADGTIYF. CDR3 nucleotide sequence: TGTGCCAGCAGCACCATTTCCGCTGACGGCACCATATATTTT.

Comments on this clonotype: A much larger clone is a single base away; this may be a read error. It is likely a read error, because the conserved phenylalanine at the end of the CDR3 is missing. J is TRBJ2-7 and V is TRBV6-2 or TRBV6-3; TRBD2 matches 7 bases. The CDR3 has 15 residues. Per the germline V gene, CDR1 is MNHEY and CDR2 is SVGEGT. V was clipped by 4 bases and J by 0 bases; unmatched bases: 6. The CDR3 bases are TGTGCCAGCAGTTTGGGGACTACCTTCTCCTACGAGCAGTACATC. Translation gives CASSLGTTFSYEQYI.

V usage is TRBV25-1 and J usage is TRBJ1-6, with TRBD1 matching over 9 bases. The CDR3 totals 16 residues. CDR1 is MGHDK, CDR2 SYGVNS, per germline. The V segment lost 4 bases and the J segment 9 bases; nucleotides outside the gene matches: 10. CDR3 DNA: TGTGCCAGCAGTGCGCCGGGACAGGGATGGAGTTCACCCCTCCACTTT. Translating gives CASSAPGQGWSSPLHF. Using reference TRBV25-1 and TRBJ1-6 for the parts outside the CDR3, the full variable domain is EADIYQTPRYLVIGTGKKITLECSQTMGHDKMYWYQQDPGMELHLIHYSYGVNSTEKGDLSSESTVSRIRTEHFPLTLESARPSHTSQYLCASSAPGQGWSSPLHFGNGTRLTVT.

Comments on this clonotype: A much larger clone differs by one base, so this may be a read error. The rearrangement joins TRBV4-1 to TRBJ1-5; D is possibly TRBD1 (5 bases). This CDR3 spans 16 amino acids. Germline CDR1 MGHRA, CDR2 YSYEKL. CDR3 nucleotide sequence: TGTGCCAGCAGCCAATATTATGGCAGGGCGGGTCAGCCCCAGCATTTT. It yields the protein CASSQYYGRAGQPQHF.

With respect to this clonotype: This may arise from a read error, as a much more abundant clone is one base away. The rearrangement uses TRBV6-6 and TRBJ2-7; D unclear. This CDR3 comprises 11 residues. The germline gives CDR1 MNHNY, CDR2 SVGAGI (reference sequence). The CDR3 DNA is TGTGTCAGCAGTTCCCTTGATGAGCAGTACTTC. Translating it yields CVSSSLDEQYF.

A note on this clonotype: Because it lacks the conserved phenylalanine or tryptophan at the end, this CDR3 is likely a read error. The chain uses TRBV6-6 and TRBJ1-1; a possible D gene is TRBD1 (5 bases). Germline CDR1 and CDR2: MNHNY and SVGAGI (reference sequence). The V end lost 2 bases, the J end lost 5 bases, and 9 bases lay between the germline ends. This CDR3 is 13 amino acids long. The CDR3 DNA sequence: TGTGCCAGCAGTTACAGGGGTGGGACTGAAGCTTTCTCT. The encoded protein is CASSYRGGTEAFS.

Details on this clonotype: One end of the junction does not line up with germline, which may come from a read error. V usage is TRBV6-5 and J usage is TRBJ2-1, with D uncertain. The CDR3 consists of 15 residues. Germline CDR1 is MNHEY and CDR2 is SVGAGI. The CDR3 loop reads CASSYLIGSYNEQSF. In DNA form, the CDR3 reads TGTGCCAGCAGTTACTTGATAGGCTCCTACAATGAGCAGTCCTTC.

CDR3 nucleotide sequence: TGTGCCACCAGTTCACAAGATACGCAGTATTTT. It translates to CATSSQDTQYF. The chain uses TRBV24-1 and TRBJ2-3; D unresolved. This CDR3 has 11 residues. CDR1 is KGHDR, CDR2 SFDVKD, per germline. V gave up 6 bases and J gave up 5 bases, with 5 bases separating them.

This clonotype has ten or more counts. The chain uses TRBV6-2 or TRBV6-3 and TRBJ2-3; 8 nucleotides agree with TRBD2. The CDR3 loop spans 17 amino acids. The ends lost 9 bases at V and 3 bases at J; junction bases unmatched: 17. Germline V gene sequence: CDR1 MNHEY, CDR2 SVGEGT. The CDR3 nucleotides are TGTGCCAGTAAAAAAGCGGGAGAGTTAACGAGGACAGATACGCAGTATTTT. Translating it yields CASKKAGELTRTDTQYF.